This TCR beta chain comes out of a study of tumor and adjacent non-tumor tissue in lung cancer. Study in general: Patients comprised roughly 12 adenocarcinoma, a couple of squamous cell carcinoma and 1 small cell lung cancer. Patients were aged roughly 31 to 76, nine to eleven men and about 5 women, stage I to III. General study findings and limits: Compared with tumor, normal lung showed significantly lower TCR diversity.

This clonotype was seen only a few times. Its matching antigen is unknown. A much more abundant neighbour one base away suggests this may be a read error. The CDR3 runs 20 residues. CDR1 and CDR2 (germline): LGHNA, YSLEER. A modified ARM-PCR protocol with three rounds of nested PCR amplified TCRbeta. TCRdb independently ran MiXCR on the multiplex PCR reads; one entry per CDR3 protein. The sample consists of almost 75,000 distinct CDR3 sequences, around 70% of them appearing once. This sample's RNA came from whole unsorted tissue. This non-tumor lung sample came from over 3 cm beyond the tumor edge. This clonotype originated in a woman between 45 and 65 years old with non-small cell lung cancer. V is TRBV4-3 and J is TRBJ2-3, with 12 nucleotides matching TRBD2. The sequenced sample consisted of distant non-tumor lung tissue. Here the CDR3 DNA reads TGCGCCAGCAGCCAAGATCTTATAACTAGCGGGAGGTCTAGCATAGATACGCAGTATTTT. It translates to CASSQDLITSGRSSIDTQYF.